The sequence of this T cell receptor (beta chain) was determined in a study of long-term antiretroviral therapy in people with HIV. Survey-level immunoSEQ v3.0 assays were run. Data came from immunoSEQ multiplex PCR; TCRdb stores just in-frame clones and leaves some out. The table shows under 25,000 clones, with 88% occurring only once. Germline V gene data show CDR1 as SGDLS and CDR2 as YYNGEE. The V gene lost 4 bases and the J gene lost 0 bases, with 16 bases spanning the gap. The CDR3 is made up of 16 amino acids. This chain connects TRBV9 to TRBJ1-1, with a tentative D call TRBD1 (5 bases). The source is a man aged 60 to 69 with HIV. The sample consisted of unsorted PBMCs, taken 0.6 years after starting antiretroviral therapy. The DNA of the CDR3 is TGTGCCAGCAGCTCCCAATCGGGGCTGCTGAACACTGAAGCTTTCTTT. Translating gives CASSSQSGLLNTEAFF.